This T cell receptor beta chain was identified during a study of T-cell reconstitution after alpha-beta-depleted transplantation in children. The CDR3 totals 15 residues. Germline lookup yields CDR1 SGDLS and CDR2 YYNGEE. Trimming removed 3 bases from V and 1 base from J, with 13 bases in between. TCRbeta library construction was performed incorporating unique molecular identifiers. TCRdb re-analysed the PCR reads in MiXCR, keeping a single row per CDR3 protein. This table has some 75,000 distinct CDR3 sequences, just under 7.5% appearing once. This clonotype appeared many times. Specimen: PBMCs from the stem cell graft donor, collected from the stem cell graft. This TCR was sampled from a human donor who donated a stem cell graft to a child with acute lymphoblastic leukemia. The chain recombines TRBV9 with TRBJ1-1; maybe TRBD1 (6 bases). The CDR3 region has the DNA TGTGCCAGCAGCGCCGTACAGGGTGCGAACACTGAAGCTTTCTTT. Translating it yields CASSAVQGANTEAFF. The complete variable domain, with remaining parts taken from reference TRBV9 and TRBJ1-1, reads DSGVTQTPKHLITATGQRVTLRCSPRSGDLSVYWYQQSLDQGLQFLIQYYNGEERAKGNILERFSAQQFPDLHSELNLSSLELGDSALYFCASSAVQGANTEAFFGQGTRLTVV.